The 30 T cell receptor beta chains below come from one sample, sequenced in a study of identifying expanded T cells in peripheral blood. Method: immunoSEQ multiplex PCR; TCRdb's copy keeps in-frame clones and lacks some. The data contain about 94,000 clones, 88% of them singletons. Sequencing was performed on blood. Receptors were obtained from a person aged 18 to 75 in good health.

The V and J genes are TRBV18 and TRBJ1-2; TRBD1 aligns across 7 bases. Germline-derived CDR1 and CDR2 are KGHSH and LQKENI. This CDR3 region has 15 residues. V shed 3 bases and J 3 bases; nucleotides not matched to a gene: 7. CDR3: CASSPGTESDYGYTF. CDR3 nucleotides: TGTGCCAGCTCACCTGGGACAGAGAGTGACTATGGCTACACCTTC.

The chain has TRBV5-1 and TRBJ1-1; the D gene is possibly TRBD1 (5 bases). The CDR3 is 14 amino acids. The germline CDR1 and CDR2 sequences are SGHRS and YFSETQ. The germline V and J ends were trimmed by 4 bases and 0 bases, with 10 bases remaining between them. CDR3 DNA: TGCGCCAGCAGCCTGACAGAATTGAACACTGAAGCTTTCTTT. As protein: CASSLTELNTEAFF.

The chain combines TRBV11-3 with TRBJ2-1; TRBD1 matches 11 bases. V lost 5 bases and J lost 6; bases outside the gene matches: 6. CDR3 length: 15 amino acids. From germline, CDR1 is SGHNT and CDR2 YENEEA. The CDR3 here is CASSLGTGGLNEQFF. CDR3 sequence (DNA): TGTGCCAGCAGCCTCGGGACAGGGGGTCTCAATGAGCAGTTCTTC.

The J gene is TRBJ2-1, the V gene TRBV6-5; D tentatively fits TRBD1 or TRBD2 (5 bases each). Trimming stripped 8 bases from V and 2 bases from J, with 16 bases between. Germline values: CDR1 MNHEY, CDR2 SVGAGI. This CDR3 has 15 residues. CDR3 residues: CASSPGRGAYNEQFF. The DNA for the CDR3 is TGTGCCAGCTCCCCGGGGCGTGGGGCCTACAATGAGCAGTTCTTC.

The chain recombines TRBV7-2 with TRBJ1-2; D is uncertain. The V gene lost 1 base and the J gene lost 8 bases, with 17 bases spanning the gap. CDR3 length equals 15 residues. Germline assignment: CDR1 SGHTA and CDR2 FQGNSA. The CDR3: CASSLESSGAEGYTF. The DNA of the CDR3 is TGTGCCAGCAGCTTAGAGTCCTCGGGTGCGGAGGGCTACACCTTC.

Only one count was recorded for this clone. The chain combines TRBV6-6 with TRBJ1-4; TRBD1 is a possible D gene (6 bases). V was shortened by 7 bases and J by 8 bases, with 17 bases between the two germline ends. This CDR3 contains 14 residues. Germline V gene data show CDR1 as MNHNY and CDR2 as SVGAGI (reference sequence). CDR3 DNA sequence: TGTGCCAGCACCACGAGGGGGGCTCGAGAAAAACTGTTTTTT. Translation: CASTTRGAREKLFF.

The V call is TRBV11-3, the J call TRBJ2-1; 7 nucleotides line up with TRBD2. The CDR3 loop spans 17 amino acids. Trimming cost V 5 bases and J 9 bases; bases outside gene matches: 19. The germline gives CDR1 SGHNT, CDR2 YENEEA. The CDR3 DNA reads TGTGCCAGCAGCCCGGGGCTCGGGACTACTGCTCTCGGTGAGCAGTTCTTC. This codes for CASSPGLGTTALGEQFF.

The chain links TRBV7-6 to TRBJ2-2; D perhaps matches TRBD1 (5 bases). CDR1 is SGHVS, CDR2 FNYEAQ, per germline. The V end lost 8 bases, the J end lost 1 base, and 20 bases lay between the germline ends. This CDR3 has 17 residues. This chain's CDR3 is CASGLGRQGKNTGELFF. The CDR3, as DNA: TGTGCCAGCGGATTAGGCCGGCAGGGAAAGAACACCGGGGAGCTGTTTTTT.

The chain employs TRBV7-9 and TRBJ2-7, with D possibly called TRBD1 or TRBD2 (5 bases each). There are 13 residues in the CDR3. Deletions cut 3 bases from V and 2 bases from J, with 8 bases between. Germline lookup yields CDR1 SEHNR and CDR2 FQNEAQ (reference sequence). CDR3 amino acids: CASSLQGPYEQYF. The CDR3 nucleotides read TGTGCCAGCAGCTTGCAGGGACCCTACGAGCAGTACTTC.

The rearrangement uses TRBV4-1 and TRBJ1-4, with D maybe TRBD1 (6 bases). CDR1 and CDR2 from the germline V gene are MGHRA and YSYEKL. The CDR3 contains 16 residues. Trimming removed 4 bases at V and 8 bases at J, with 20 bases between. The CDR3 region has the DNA TGCGCCAGCAGCCGCGAGGCGGGGGGGGCAAGGGAAAAACTGTTTTTT. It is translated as CASSREAGGAREKLFF.

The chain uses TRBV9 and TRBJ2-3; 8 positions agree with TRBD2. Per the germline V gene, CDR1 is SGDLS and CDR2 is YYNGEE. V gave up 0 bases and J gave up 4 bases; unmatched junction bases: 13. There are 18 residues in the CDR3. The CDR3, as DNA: TGTGCCAGCAGCGTAGCTTCTGGACTTAGCGGGATCCCAGATACGCAGTATTTT. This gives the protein CASSVASGLSGIPDTQYF.

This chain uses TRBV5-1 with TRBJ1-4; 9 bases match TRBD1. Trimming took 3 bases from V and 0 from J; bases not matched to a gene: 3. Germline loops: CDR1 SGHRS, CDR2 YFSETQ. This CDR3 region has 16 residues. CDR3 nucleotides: TGCGCCAGCAGCTGGGACAGGGCCACAACTAATGAAAAACTGTTTTTT. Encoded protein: CASSWDRATTNEKLFF. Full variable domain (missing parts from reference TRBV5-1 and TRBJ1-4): KAGVTQTPRYLIKTRGQQVTLSCSPISGHRSVSWYQQTPGQGLQFLFEYFSETQRNKGNFPGRFSGRQFSNSRSEMNVSTLELGDSALYLCASSWDRATTNEKLFFGSGTQLSVL.

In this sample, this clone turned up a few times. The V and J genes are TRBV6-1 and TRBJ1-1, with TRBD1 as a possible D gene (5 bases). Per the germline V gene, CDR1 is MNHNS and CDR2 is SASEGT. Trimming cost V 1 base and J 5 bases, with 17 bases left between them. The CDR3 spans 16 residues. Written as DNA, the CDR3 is TGTGCCAGCAGTGAAGATATTGCCAGGGTGAGGACTGAAGCTTTCTTT. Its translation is CASSEDIARVRTEAFF.

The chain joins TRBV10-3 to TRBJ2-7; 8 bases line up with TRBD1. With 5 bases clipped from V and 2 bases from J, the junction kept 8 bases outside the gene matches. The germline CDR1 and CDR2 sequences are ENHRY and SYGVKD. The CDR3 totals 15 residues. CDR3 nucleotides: TGTGCCATCAGTCAAGGACAGGGCGGCACCTACGAGCAGTACTTC. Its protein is CAISQGQGGTYEQYF.

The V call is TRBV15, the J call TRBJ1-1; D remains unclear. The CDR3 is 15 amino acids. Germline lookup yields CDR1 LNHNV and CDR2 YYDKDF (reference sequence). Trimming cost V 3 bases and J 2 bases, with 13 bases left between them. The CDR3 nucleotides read TGTGCCACCAGCAGGGGATCGGACCGAAACACTGAAGCTTTCTTT. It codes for CATSRGSDRNTEAFF.

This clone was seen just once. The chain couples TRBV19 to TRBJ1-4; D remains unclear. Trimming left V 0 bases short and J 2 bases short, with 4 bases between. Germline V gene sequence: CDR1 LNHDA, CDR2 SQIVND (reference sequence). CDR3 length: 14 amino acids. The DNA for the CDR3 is TGTGCCAGTAGTATAGAAAGGACTAATGAAAAACTGTTTTTT. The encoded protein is CASSIERTNEKLFF.

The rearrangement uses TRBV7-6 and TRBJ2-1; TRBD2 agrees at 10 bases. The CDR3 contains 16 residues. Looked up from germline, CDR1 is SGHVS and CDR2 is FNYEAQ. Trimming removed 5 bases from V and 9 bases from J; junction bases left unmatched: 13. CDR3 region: CASSRTRGTSDLEQFF. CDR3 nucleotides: TGTGCCAGCAGCCGGACCCGGGGGACTAGCGATCTTGAGCAGTTCTTC.

CDR3 nucleotides: TGTGCCAGCAGTTTATCGGTGTCCGGGGAGCTGTTTTTT. Its translation: CASSLSVSGELFF. The chain combines TRBV27 with TRBJ2-2; no clear D. The CDR3 length is 13 residues. Trimming left V 0 bases short and J 6 bases short, with 5 bases between. Germline-derived CDR1 and CDR2 are MNHEY and SMNVEV (reference sequence).

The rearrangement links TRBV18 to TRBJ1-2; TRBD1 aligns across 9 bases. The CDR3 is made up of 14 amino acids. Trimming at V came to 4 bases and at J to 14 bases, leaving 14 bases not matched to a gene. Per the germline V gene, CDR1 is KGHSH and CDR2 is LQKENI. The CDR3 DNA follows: TGTGCCAGCTCACTCCGGACAGGGGAGGCTTCTCAGACCTTC. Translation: CASSLRTGEASQTF.

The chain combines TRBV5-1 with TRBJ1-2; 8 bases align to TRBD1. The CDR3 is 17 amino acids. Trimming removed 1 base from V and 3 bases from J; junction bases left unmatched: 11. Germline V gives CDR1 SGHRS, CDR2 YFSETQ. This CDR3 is CASSLKAQTGEDYGYTF. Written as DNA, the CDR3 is TGCGCCAGCAGCTTGAAAGCCCAGACAGGGGAGGACTATGGCTACACCTTC. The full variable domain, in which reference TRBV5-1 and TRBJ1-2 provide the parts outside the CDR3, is KAGVTQTPRYLIKTRGQQVTLSCSPISGHRSVSWYQQTPGQGLQFLFEYFSETQRNKGNFPGRFSGRQFSNSRSEMNVSTLELGDSALYLCASSLKAQTGEDYGYTFGSGTRLTVV.

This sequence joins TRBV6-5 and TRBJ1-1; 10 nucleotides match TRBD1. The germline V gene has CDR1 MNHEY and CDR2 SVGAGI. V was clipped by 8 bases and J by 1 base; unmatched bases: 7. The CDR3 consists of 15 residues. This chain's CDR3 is CASGKTGGANTEAFF. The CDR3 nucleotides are TGTGCCAGCGGAAAGACAGGGGGCGCGAACACTGAAGCTTTCTTT.

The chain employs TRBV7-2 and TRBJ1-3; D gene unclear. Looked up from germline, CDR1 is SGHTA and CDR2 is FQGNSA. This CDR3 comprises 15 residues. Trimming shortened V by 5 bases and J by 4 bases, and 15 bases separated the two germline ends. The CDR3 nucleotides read TGTGCCAGCAGCGATCCCCGGGAGCCCGGAAACACCATATATTTT. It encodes CASSDPREPGNTIYF.

CDR3 protein: CASSGATGRTYEQYF. CDR3 DNA sequence: TGTGCCAGCAGTGGAGCGACAGGGAGGACCTACGAGCAGTACTTC. The chain combines TRBV2 with TRBJ2-7; tentative D call: TRBD1 (7 bases). The CDR3 runs 15 residues. V gave up 4 bases and J gave up 2 bases, with 15 bases separating them. Germline lookup yields CDR1 SNHLY and CDR2 FYNNEI.

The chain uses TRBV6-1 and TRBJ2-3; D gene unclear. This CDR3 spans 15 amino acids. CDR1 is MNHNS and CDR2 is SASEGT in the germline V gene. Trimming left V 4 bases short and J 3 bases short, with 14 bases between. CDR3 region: CASSARVFETDTQYF. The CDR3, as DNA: TGTGCCAGCAGTGCCCGGGTCTTTGAAACAGATACGCAGTATTTT.

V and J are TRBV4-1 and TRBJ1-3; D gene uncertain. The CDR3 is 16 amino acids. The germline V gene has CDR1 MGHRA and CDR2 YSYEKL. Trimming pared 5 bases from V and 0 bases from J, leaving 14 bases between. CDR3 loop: CASSVDIRSSGNTIYF. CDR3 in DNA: TGCGCCAGCAGCGTAGACATCCGTAGCTCTGGAAACACCATATATTTT.

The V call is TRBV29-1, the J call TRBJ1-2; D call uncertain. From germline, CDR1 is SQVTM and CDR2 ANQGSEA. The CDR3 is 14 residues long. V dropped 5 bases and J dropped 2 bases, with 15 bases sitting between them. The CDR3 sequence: CSVRQQNSNYGYTF. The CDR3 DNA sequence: TGCAGCGTTCGGCAGCAGAACTCCAACTATGGCTACACCTTC. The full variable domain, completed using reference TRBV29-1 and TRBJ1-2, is SAVISQKPSRDICQRGTSLTIQCQVDSQVTMMFWYRQQPGQSLTLIATANQGSEATYESGFVIDKFPISRPNLTFSTLTVSNMSPEDSSIYLCSVRQQNSNYGYTFGSGTRLTVV.

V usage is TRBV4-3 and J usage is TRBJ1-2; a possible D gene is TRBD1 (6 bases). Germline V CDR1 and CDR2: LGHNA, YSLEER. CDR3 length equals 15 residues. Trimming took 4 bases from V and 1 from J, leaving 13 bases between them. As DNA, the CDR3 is TGCGCCAGCAGCCCCGGGGACACGGGTAACTATGGCTACACCTTC. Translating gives CASSPGDTGNYGYTF.

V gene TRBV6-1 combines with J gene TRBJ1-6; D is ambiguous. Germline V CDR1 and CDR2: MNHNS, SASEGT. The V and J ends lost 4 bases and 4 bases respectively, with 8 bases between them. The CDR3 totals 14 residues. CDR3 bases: TGTGCCAGCAGTGCCGACACGTATAATTCACCCCTCCACTTT. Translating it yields CASSADTYNSPLHF.

The CDR3 DNA reads TGTGCCAGTGGGGTATCGGGTACGCAGTATTTT. Translation: CASGVSGTQYF. This chain joins TRBV2 and TRBJ2-3, with D uncertain. V lost 9 bases and J lost 8, with 12 bases in between. This CDR3 is built from 11 residues. CDR1 and CDR2 from the germline V gene are SNHLY and FYNNEI.

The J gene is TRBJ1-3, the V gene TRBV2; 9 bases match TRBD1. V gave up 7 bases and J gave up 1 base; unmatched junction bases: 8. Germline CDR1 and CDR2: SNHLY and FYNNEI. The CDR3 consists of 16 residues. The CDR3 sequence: CASIRDREFSGNTIYF. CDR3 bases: TGTGCCAGCATACGGGACAGGGAGTTTTCTGGAAACACCATATATTTT.